This T cell receptor (beta chain) appears in the sequencing data of a study of Graves' ophthalmopathy and Graves' hyperthyroidism. Points from the study as a whole: Blood shared most expanded thyroid clonotypes above 0.001 frequency.

From RNA, the CDR3 regions of TCR beta chains were amplified and sequenced. Investigators did first-round RT-PCR with HTBI primers, then second-round multiplex PCR. TCRdb re-called the multiplex PCR reads with MiXCR, one entry per CDR3 protein. The table has under 350,000 distinct CDR3 sequences, 15% to 20% seen once; the top ten hold roughly 12%. This clonotype was seen repeatedly, ten times or more. Its antigen remains unknown. CDR3 size: 12 residues. V was pared by 5 bases and J by 3 bases, with 8 bases between. Per the germline V gene, CDR1 is MNHEY and CDR2 is SVGEGT. Sequenced: peripheral blood. V usage is TRBV6-2 or TRBV6-3 and J usage is TRBJ2-7; no clear D gene. The TCR originated in an adult man with Graves' ophthalmopathy. For the CDR3, the DNA is TGTGCCAGCAGTAGCAACGGCTACGAGCAGTACTTC. Amino acid sequence: CASSSNGYEQYF.